What follows are 9 T cell receptor beta chains derived from one specimen sequenced in a study of blood T cell repertoires in COVID-19. Sequencing was performed with immunoSEQ multiplex PCR; in TCRdb, only in-frame clones are kept and a portion is missing. In the table there are about 190,000 clones, around 90% of which are singletons. Sequenced input: peripheral blood. The source of these receptors is a man aged 40-55 years with acute or convalescent COVID-19.

V is TRBV4-3 and J is TRBJ2-5; maybe TRBD2 (6 bases). Germline lookup yields CDR1 LGHNA and CDR2 YSLEER. V lost 0 bases and J lost 6, with 23 bases in between. The CDR3 is 18 amino acids. DNA for the CDR3: TGCGCCAGCAGCCAAGACCCCGACCCCGCTCCGGGGGAGAAGACCCAGTACTTC. This encodes CASSQDPDPAPGEKTQYF.

For the CDR3, the DNA is TGTGCCACCAGCAGAGATCGCGGCAATCCTAACTATGGCTACACCTTC. It translates to CATSRDRGNPNYGYTF. This chain joins TRBV15 and TRBJ1-2; D uncertain. The CDR3 has 16 residues. Germline CDR1 is LNHNV and CDR2 is YYDKDF (reference sequence). V gave up 0 bases and J gave up 0 bases, with 11 bases separating them.

This clone was seen just once. This chain uses TRBV4-2 with TRBJ1-3; a weak D match, TRBD1 (6 bases). The CDR3 contains 18 residues. V lost 0 bases, J lost 4 bases, and 19 bases lay in between. The germline V gene has CDR1 LGHNA and CDR2 YNFKEQ. CDR3 loop: CASSQEVETGAGGNTIYF. CDR3 in DNA: TGTGCCAGCAGCCAAGAAGTCGAGACAGGAGCTGGAGGAAACACCATATATTTT.

The rearrangement uses TRBV6-5 and TRBJ2-1; D unresolved. From germline, CDR1 is MNHEY and CDR2 SVGAGI. Trimming removed 0 bases from V and 5 bases from J, with 11 bases in between. This CDR3 has 15 residues. The CDR3 reads CASSYSKPTNNEQFF. DNA for the CDR3: TGTGCCAGCAGTTACTCGAAGCCCACTAACAATGAGCAGTTCTTC.

This chain joins TRBV10-3 and TRBJ1-6, with 7 bases identical to TRBD1. The germline V gene has CDR1 ENHRY and CDR2 SYGVKD. The CDR3 is 14 amino acids. Germline trimming cut 4 bases from V and 7 bases from J; bases unmatched to any gene: 4. CDR3 in DNA: TGTGCCATCAGTGTTGCAGGGGGAAATTCACCCCTCCACTTT. Translating gives CAISVAGGNSPLHF.

The genes are TRBV18 and TRBJ2-1; weak D call: TRBD2 (7 bases). With 6 bases removed from V and 8 bases from J, the gap between germline ends came to 14 bases. The CDR3 is 13 amino acids. Germline CDR1 is KGHSH and CDR2 is LQKENI. In DNA form, the CDR3 reads TGTGCCAGCTCCCCGTCGGGGGGCTATGAGCAGTTCTTC. Its translation is CASSPSGGYEQFF.

This chain connects TRBV7-9 to TRBJ1-2; D might be TRBD1 (6 bases). V lost 4 bases and J lost 6, with 12 bases in between. The CDR3 length is 13 residues. CDR1 is SEHNR, CDR2 FQNEAQ, per germline (reference sequence). CDR3 nucleotides: TGTGCCAGCAGCTCTTACTACAGGGATGGCTACACCTTC. Translated, it gives CASSSYYRDGYTF.

This chain connects TRBV4-1 to TRBJ1-5, with D possibly being TRBD1 (5 bases). Trimming took 3 bases from V and 2 from J, leaving 8 bases between them. The CDR3 is 14 residues long. Germline values: CDR1 MGHRA, CDR2 YSYEKL. The CDR3 here is CASSHVGGNQPQHF. The CDR3 region has the DNA TGCGCCAGCAGCCACGTAGGGGGCAATCAGCCCCAGCATTTT.

This chain's CDR3 is CASSVLLSYEQYF. DNA of the CDR3: TGCGCCAGCAGTGTACTACTATCCTACGAGCAGTACTTC. The gene calls are TRBV10-2 and TRBJ2-7; D uncertain. V lost 4 bases and J lost 1, with 8 bases in between. Germline loops: CDR1 WSHSY, CDR2 SAAADI. The CDR3 runs to 13 residues.